A selection of T cell receptor beta chains follows, all from one sample in a study of blood T cell repertoires in COVID-19. Data came from immunoSEQ multiplex PCR; TCRdb stores just in-frame clones and leaves some out. The sample carries roughly 100,000 clones, over 60% recorded once. The specimen sequenced was peripheral blood. The receptors originated from a man of 80 years or more with COVID-19, enrolled during active disease. The CDR3 runs from the conserved cysteine through the conserved F or W. Fields, in order: CDR3 length, J gene, D gene, V gene, CDR3 protein. A D gene is named only where the DNA matches it firmly.

length: 17; J: TRBJ1-5; D: TRBD1; V: TRBV4-1; CDR3: CASSQEGWTGSNQPQHF
length: 13; J: TRBJ2-1; D: -; V: TRBV6-5; CDR3: CASRGQYFNEQFF
length: 15; J: TRBJ1-1; D: -; V: TRBV21-1; CDR3: CASSKEGGYRTEAFF
length: 14; J: TRBJ1-3; D: TRBD1; V: TRBV27; CDR3: CASSLTGKRNTIYF
length: 14; J: TRBJ1-1; D: TRBD1; V: TRBV7-9; CDR3: CASSFQGGGSEAFF
length: 16; J: TRBJ2-1; D: -; V: TRBV7-9; CDR3: CASSPRQASSYNEQFF
length: 14; J: TRBJ1-1; D: TRBD1; V: TRBV7-9; CDR3: CASSFGQANTEAFF
length: 15; J: TRBJ2-5; D: TRBD2; V: TRBV4-1; CDR3: CASSRSSGNQETQYF
length: 14; J: TRBJ2-3; D: -; V: TRBV10-3; CDR3: CAISGVSSTDTQYF
length: 12; J: TRBJ1-3; D: -; V: TRBV11-1; CDR3: CASSSYGNTIYF
length: 16; J: TRBJ2-1; D: TRBD2; V: TRBV5-3; CDR3: CARSSSGRGPRQEQFF
length: 16; J: TRBJ2-3; D: TRBD2; V: TRBV6-2/TRBV6-3; CDR3: CASSTGTSASTDTQYF
length: 15; J: TRBJ1-5; D: -; V: TRBV7-9; CDR3: CASSPYEGEHQPQHF
length: 18; J: TRBJ2-2; D: -; V: TRBV4-3; CDR3: CASSQDTTPYANTGELFF
length: 14; J: TRBJ1-1; D: TRBD1; V: TRBV28; CDR3: CASSRGTGFTEAFF
length: 17; J: TRBJ1-5; D: -; V: TRBV28; CDR3: CASSLLQGPYSNQPQHF
length: 13; J: TRBJ2-7; D: -; V: TRBV6-5; CDR3: CASSYDGAYEQYF
length: 14; J: TRBJ2-1; D: TRBD1; V: TRBV20-1; CDR3: CSASIDRGANEQFF
length: 13; J: TRBJ2-5; D: -; V: TRBV7-6; CDR3: CASSLVIQETQYF
length: 15; J: TRBJ1-5; D: -; V: TRBV6-5; CDR3: CASSYGQGLNQPQHF
length: 16; J: TRBJ2-4; D: -; V: TRBV7-9; CDR3: CASTSPSGVRENIQYF
length: 14; J: TRBJ2-1; D: -; V: TRBV11-2; CDR3: CASSPTDYNNEQFF
length: 15; J: TRBJ1-2; D: -; V: TRBV3-1/TRBV3-2; CDR3: CASSHRTGMIYGYTF
length: 14; J: TRBJ2-5; D: -; V: TRBV28; CDR3: CASTIGGDQETQYF
length: 14; J: TRBJ1-1; D: -; V: TRBV5-1; CDR3: CASSLAYVNTEAFF
length: 15; J: TRBJ2-2; D: -; V: TRBV9; CDR3: CASSVGGTVTGELFF
length: 13; J: TRBJ1-5; D: -; V: TRBV5-5; CDR3: CASSLEPRQPQHF
length: 12; J: TRBJ2-5; D: -; V: TRBV7-6; CDR3: CASRTEQETQYF
length: 16; J: TRBJ1-6; D: -; V: TRBV5-6; CDR3: CASSLGGGAPNSPLHF
length: 15; J: TRBJ2-7; D: -; V: TRBV28; CDR3: CASSFDGGSSYEQYF
length: 14; J: TRBJ1-5; D: -; V: TRBV28; CDR3: CASSLGRGRQPQHF
length: 15; J: TRBJ2-2; D: TRBD2; V: TRBV11-2; CDR3: CASSKTGLATGELFF
length: 14; J: TRBJ2-1; D: -; V: TRBV6-6; CDR3: CASEDLPPYNEQFF
length: 16; J: TRBJ2-2; D: TRBD2; V: TRBV5-4; CDR3: CASSSMTSSAGGELFF
length: 13; J: TRBJ1-1; D: -; V: TRBV5-1; CDR3: CASSFVLNTEAFF
length: 12; J: TRBJ1-1; D: -; V: TRBV28; CDR3: CASRAGGTEAFF
length: 14; J: TRBJ2-2; D: -; V: TRBV6-2/TRBV6-3; CDR3: CASSRTENTGELFF
length: 15; J: TRBJ2-5; D: TRBD2; V: TRBV19; CDR3: CASSTGSGAQETQYF
length: 16; J: TRBJ1-6; D: -; V: TRBV13; CDR3: CASSLGTASYNSPLHF
length: 14; J: TRBJ2-1; D: TRBD1; V: TRBV29-1; CDR3: CSVIRDRGINEQFF